This T cell receptor beta chain comes out of a study of cytomegalovirus exposure and HLA in healthy donors. This CDR3 is built from 13 residues. J lost 6 bases, V lost 4 bases, and 3 bases had no gene match. In germline, CDR1 is SGHRS, CDR2 YFSETQ. Assay: immunoSEQ multiplex PCR; the TCRdb copy retains only in-frame clones and omits some. Of more than 85,000 clones listed, 70% to 90% are singletons. This sequence was found in a woman aged 18 to 35 in good health and CMV-seropositive. V usage is TRBV5-1 and J usage is TRBJ2-2; 7 bases map to TRBD2. The sample comprised PBMCs. The CDR3 loop reads CASSGTSAGELFF. CDR3 nucleotide sequence: TGCGCCAGCAGCGGTACTAGCGCCGGGGAGCTGTTTTTT.